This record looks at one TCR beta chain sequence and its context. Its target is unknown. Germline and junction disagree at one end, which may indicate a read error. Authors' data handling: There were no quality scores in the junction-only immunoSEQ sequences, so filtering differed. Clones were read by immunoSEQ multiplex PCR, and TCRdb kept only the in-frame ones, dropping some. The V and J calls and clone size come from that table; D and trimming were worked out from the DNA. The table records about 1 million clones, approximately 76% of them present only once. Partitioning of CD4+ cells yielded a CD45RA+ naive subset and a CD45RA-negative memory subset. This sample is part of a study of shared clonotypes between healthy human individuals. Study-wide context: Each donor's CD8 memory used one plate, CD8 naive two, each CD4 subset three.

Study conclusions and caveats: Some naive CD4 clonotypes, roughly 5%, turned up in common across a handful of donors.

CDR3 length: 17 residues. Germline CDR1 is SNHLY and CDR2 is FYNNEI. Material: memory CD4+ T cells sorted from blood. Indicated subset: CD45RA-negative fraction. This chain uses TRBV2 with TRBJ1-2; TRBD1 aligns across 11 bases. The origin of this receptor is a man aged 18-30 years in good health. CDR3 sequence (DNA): TGTGCCAGCAGCGAAGGTAGCGGACAGGGGGCAGGGTATGGCTACACCTTC. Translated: CASSEGSGQGAGYGYTF.